These T cell receptor beta chains were read from a single sample in a study of T cell repertoires in cytomegalovirus infection. TCRdb reprocessed the reads via MiXCR and lists one record per CDR3 protein. Among roughly 240,000 distinct CDR3 sequences listed, 5% to 8.5% were seen once. The material sequenced was PBMCs. The receptors originated from a human donor in good health (CMV status not recorded). Some clones in this sample may be carry-over from other donors' samples. CDR3s include the opening cysteine and the closing phenylalanine or tryptophan. The D gene is left open where the match is weak. Size is stated for part of the rows, as once, few or many counts, or as a class when the clone is expanded.

v_call: TRBV14; clone_size: many; d_call: -; j_call: TRBJ1-2; cdr3_aa: CASSQDRSYTF; cdr3_nt: TGTGCCAGCAGCCAAGATAGGAGCTACACCTTC
v_call: TRBV29-1; clone_size: few; d_call: TRBD1; j_call: TRBJ2-1; cdr3_aa: CSSWDSPRSYNEQFF; cdr3_nt: TGCAGCTCCTGGGACAGCCCGCGATCCTACAATGAGCAGTTCTTC
v_call: TRBV15; clone_size: many; d_call: -; j_call: TRBJ2-7; cdr3_aa: CATSRVSTARGWEQYF; cdr3_nt: TGTGCCACCAGCAGAGTGTCGACAGCCCGGGGTTGGGAGCAGTACTTC
v_call: TRBV2; clone_size: -; d_call: TRBD2; j_call: TRBJ2-2; cdr3_aa: CASSRLAGDTGELFF; cdr3_nt: TGTGCCAGCAGCCGACTAGCGGGGGACACCGGGGAGCTGTTTTTT
v_call: TRBV20-1; clone_size: many; d_call: TRBD1; j_call: TRBJ2-6; cdr3_aa: CSAQDRVGSGANVLTF; cdr3_nt: TGCAGTGCCCAGGACAGGGTAGGCTCTGGGGCCAACGTCCTGACTTTC
v_call: TRBV12-3/TRBV12-4; clone_size: many; d_call: TRBD1; j_call: TRBJ1-1; cdr3_aa: CASRPHRGSTEAFF; cdr3_nt: TGTGCCAGCAGGCCGCACAGGGGGAGCACTGAAGCTTTCTTT
v_call: TRBV5-6; clone_size: -; d_call: -; j_call: TRBJ1-1; cdr3_aa: CASSPGAGTEAFF; cdr3_nt: TGTGCCAGCAGCCCCGGGGCAGGGACTGAAGCTTTCTTT
v_call: TRBV14; clone_size: many; d_call: -; j_call: TRBJ1-5; cdr3_aa: CASSQSGDNQPQHF; cdr3_nt: TGTGCCAGCAGCCAATCAGGGGACAATCAGCCCCAGCATTTT
v_call: TRBV10-3; clone_size: -; d_call: TRBD1; j_call: TRBJ2-2; cdr3_aa: CAIGTGVTGGLFF; cdr3_nt: TGTGCCATCGGGACAGGGGTTACCGGGGGGCTGTTTTTT
v_call: TRBV18; clone_size: few; d_call: TRBD1; j_call: TRBJ1-2; cdr3_aa: CASSPMQDRGLLGYGYTF; cdr3_nt: TGTGCCAGCTCACCAATGCAGGACAGGGGGCTTTTAGGCTATGGCTACACCTTC
v_call: TRBV6-5; clone_size: many; d_call: TRBD2; j_call: TRBJ2-5; cdr3_aa: CASSYSTSGGETQYF; cdr3_nt: TGTGCCAGCAGTTACTCGACTAGCGGGGGGGAGACCCAGTACTTC
v_call: TRBV20-1; clone_size: many; d_call: TRBD1; j_call: TRBJ1-2; cdr3_aa: CSARVAGGFGGYTF; cdr3_nt: TGCAGTGCTAGAGTCGCAGGGGGCTTCGGGGGCTACACCTTC